This is a list of T cell receptor beta chains from one sample in a study of T cell responses to AZD1222 COVID-19 vaccine. Some clones are missing from TCRdb's copy, which holds only in-frame ones; the method was immunoSEQ multiplex PCR. There are some 250,000 clones in the sample; around 93% occur only once, and around 0.57% lies in the top ten. This specimen was peripheral blood, taken 28 days after the second AZD1222 dose. The receptors derive from an adult who received the AZD1222 COVID-19 vaccine. Both conserved end residues are part of each CDR3. Fields, in order: clone size, J gene, V gene, D gene, CDR3 DNA, CDR3 protein. The D gene is left open where the match is weak. The size field is filled for only some rows; it gives once, few, many or a size class.

abundance: -; j_gene: TRBJ1-4; v_gene: TRBV3-1/TRBV3-2; d_gene: -; CDR3nt: TGTGCCAGCAGCCAAGAAGGACAAGCGACATCTGAAAAACTGTTTTTT; CDR3aa: CASSQEGQATSEKLFF
abundance: -; j_gene: TRBJ2-5; v_gene: TRBV19; d_gene: TRBD2; CDR3nt: TGTGCCAGTAGTATAATTGGCCAGGGGCTAGCGGGAGGGATAAAAGGTGAAGAGACCCAGTACTTC; CDR3aa: CASSIIGQGLAGGIKGEETQYF
abundance: -; j_gene: TRBJ2-7; v_gene: TRBV7-2; d_gene: TRBD2; CDR3nt: TGTGCCAGCAGCACCCCGGGACTAGCGGGCAACGAGCAGTACTTC; CDR3aa: CASSTPGLAGNEQYF
abundance: -; j_gene: TRBJ2-2; v_gene: TRBV28; d_gene: -; CDR3nt: TGTGCCAGCAACGAACAGGGCACCGGGGAGCTGTTTTTT; CDR3aa: CASNEQGTGELFF
abundance: -; j_gene: TRBJ2-1; v_gene: TRBV28; d_gene: TRBD2; CDR3nt: TGTGCCAGCAGTCTTAGCGGGGGGGCGGACTCTGAGCAGTTCTTC; CDR3aa: CASSLSGGADSEQFF
abundance: once; j_gene: TRBJ2-3; v_gene: TRBV13; d_gene: TRBD1; CDR3nt: TGTGCCAGCAGCAGACCGGGACAGGGGTGGACAGATACGCAGTATTTT; CDR3aa: CASSRPGQGWTDTQYF
abundance: once; j_gene: TRBJ1-1; v_gene: TRBV12-3/TRBV12-4; d_gene: -; CDR3nt: TGTGCCAGCAGTTTAGAGGGTGGCACTGAAGCTTTCTTT; CDR3aa: CASSLEGGTEAFF
abundance: -; j_gene: TRBJ1-2; v_gene: TRBV6-1; d_gene: TRBD1; CDR3nt: TGTGCCAGCAGTGAAAGTTTGAGGACAGGGGCGAACTATGGCTACACCTTC; CDR3aa: CASSESLRTGANYGYTF
abundance: -; j_gene: TRBJ1-1; v_gene: TRBV7-2; d_gene: -; CDR3nt: TGTGCCAGCAGCTTATGGGGAGGCCTGAACACTGAAGCTTTCTTT; CDR3aa: CASSLWGGLNTEAFF
abundance: -; j_gene: TRBJ1-5; v_gene: TRBV5-1; d_gene: TRBD1; CDR3nt: TGCGCCAGCAGCCCGACCACAGGGGGAAATCAGCCCCAGCATTTT; CDR3aa: CASSPTTGGNQPQHF
abundance: -; j_gene: TRBJ1-5; v_gene: TRBV5-8; d_gene: -; CDR3nt: TGTGCCAGCAGCTTGGCCGTCGGCCCGCGGCGTTATAGCAATCAGCCCCAGCATTTT; CDR3aa: CASSLAVGPRRYSNQPQHF
abundance: -; j_gene: TRBJ1-1; v_gene: TRBV18; d_gene: -; CDR3nt: TGTGCCAGCTCACCAAGCCAGGACCTAAACACTGAAGCTTTCTTT; CDR3aa: CASSPSQDLNTEAFF
abundance: -; j_gene: TRBJ2-7; v_gene: TRBV7-8; d_gene: TRBD2; CDR3nt: TGTGCCAGCAGCGGACTAGCGGACTACGAGCAGTACTTC; CDR3aa: CASSGLADYEQYF
abundance: -; j_gene: TRBJ2-7; v_gene: TRBV5-4; d_gene: -; CDR3nt: TGTGCCAGCAGCCCACTCACAGGAGCCTACGAGCAGTACTTC; CDR3aa: CASSPLTGAYEQYF
abundance: -; j_gene: TRBJ2-1; v_gene: TRBV11-2; d_gene: -; CDR3nt: TGTGCCAGCAGCCCCGGCGTCTCCCAGGTCTTC; CDR3aa: CASSPGVSQVF
abundance: once; j_gene: TRBJ2-1; v_gene: TRBV28; d_gene: TRBD2; CDR3nt: TGTGCCAGCAGTCCTGGACTAGCGGGAGGGGGAGGGAATGAGCAGTTCTTC; CDR3aa: CASSPGLAGGGGNEQFF
abundance: -; j_gene: TRBJ2-7; v_gene: TRBV25-1; d_gene: -; CDR3nt: TGTGCCAGCAGTGATAACTACGAGCAGTACTTC; CDR3aa: CASSDNYEQYF
abundance: -; j_gene: TRBJ2-7; v_gene: TRBV6-1; d_gene: -; CDR3nt: TGTGCCAGCAGTGAAATAACGGCGGGCGAGCAGTACTTC; CDR3aa: CASSEITAGEQYF
abundance: -; j_gene: TRBJ2-7; v_gene: TRBV2; d_gene: TRBD1; CDR3nt: TGTGCCAGCAGTGCCGACAGGGTGTTGAGCGAGCAGTACTTC; CDR3aa: CASSADRVLSEQYF
abundance: -; j_gene: TRBJ2-7; v_gene: TRBV19; d_gene: -; CDR3nt: TGTGCCAGTAGTATAGGACACCCGGGAACCTACGAGCAGTACTTC; CDR3aa: CASSIGHPGTYEQYF
abundance: once; j_gene: TRBJ2-5; v_gene: TRBV9; d_gene: -; CDR3nt: TGTGCCAGCAGCGGGGGGTACGCCGAAGAGACCCAGTACTTC; CDR3aa: CASSGGYAEETQYF
abundance: -; j_gene: TRBJ1-2; v_gene: TRBV10-3; d_gene: TRBD1; CDR3nt: TGTGCCATTGCTCGGGACAGGGGAGAATATGGCTACACCTTC; CDR3aa: CAIARDRGEYGYTF
abundance: -; j_gene: TRBJ1-4; v_gene: TRBV6-6; d_gene: TRBD1; CDR3nt: TGTGCCAGCGGACAGGGTTTAGCAACTAATGAAAAACTGTTTTTT; CDR3aa: CASGQGLATNEKLFF
abundance: once; j_gene: TRBJ2-2; v_gene: TRBV19; d_gene: -; CDR3nt: TGTGCCAGTAGTAATCAGGGCCGGGGCGTGCTGTTTTTT; CDR3aa: CASSNQGRGVLFF
abundance: few; j_gene: TRBJ2-5; v_gene: TRBV5-1; d_gene: TRBD1; CDR3nt: TGCGCCAGCAGCTTGGCCCGGGGGACAGGACCACAAGAGACCCAGTACTTC; CDR3aa: CASSLARGTGPQETQYF
abundance: -; j_gene: TRBJ2-7; v_gene: TRBV7-9; d_gene: TRBD2; CDR3nt: TGTGCCAGCAGCCCGGGGGGGGCATGGGAGCAGTACTTC; CDR3aa: CASSPGGAWEQYF
abundance: once; j_gene: TRBJ2-3; v_gene: TRBV19; d_gene: -; CDR3nt: TGTGCCAGTACTAGTCTGGGGCCCACAGATACGCAGTATTTT; CDR3aa: CASTSLGPTDTQYF
abundance: -; j_gene: TRBJ2-4; v_gene: TRBV28; d_gene: -; CDR3nt: TGTGCCAGCAGAGAACAGGCCAAAAACATTCAGTACTTC; CDR3aa: CASREQAKNIQYF
abundance: -; j_gene: TRBJ1-1; v_gene: TRBV7-9; d_gene: -; CDR3nt: TGTGCCAGCAGCTTACTCGGGACACTTGAAGCTTTCTTT; CDR3aa: CASSLLGTLEAFF
abundance: -; j_gene: TRBJ2-7; v_gene: TRBV2; d_gene: -; CDR3nt: TGTGCCAGCAGGGGGGACTCCTACGAGCAGTACTTC; CDR3aa: CASRGDSYEQYF
abundance: -; j_gene: TRBJ2-7; v_gene: TRBV7-2; d_gene: TRBD2; CDR3nt: TGTGCCAGCAGCTTAGTGCTAGCGGGAGAGTCCTACGAGCAGTACTTC; CDR3aa: CASSLVLAGESYEQYF
abundance: once; j_gene: TRBJ1-6; v_gene: TRBV27; d_gene: -; CDR3nt: TGTGCCATCGATCTGACCCGGACAGAGGGGGGTAATTCACCCCTCCACTTT; CDR3aa: CAIDLTRTEGGNSPLHF
abundance: -; j_gene: TRBJ2-7; v_gene: TRBV19; d_gene: -; CDR3nt: TGTGCCAGTAGTATCAGGGTTAATTTCTACGAGCAGTACTTC; CDR3aa: CASSIRVNFYEQYF
abundance: once; j_gene: TRBJ1-2; v_gene: TRBV29-1; d_gene: -; CDR3nt: TGCAGCGTTGGGTCATTGGCGTATGGCTACACCTTC; CDR3aa: CSVGSLAYGYTF
abundance: -; j_gene: TRBJ1-3; v_gene: TRBV19; d_gene: TRBD1; CDR3nt: TGTGCCAGTAGCCTGGACCCTCTACAGCAGGGGGTTTGGAGGAGCTCTGGAAACACCATATATTTT; CDR3aa: CASSLDPLQQGVWRSSGNTIYF
abundance: -; j_gene: TRBJ2-3; v_gene: TRBV5-8; d_gene: TRBD2; CDR3nt: TGTGCCAGCAGCGGCGGGGGTTCGAGGGATACGCAGTATTTT; CDR3aa: CASSGGGSRDTQYF
abundance: -; j_gene: TRBJ1-4; v_gene: TRBV6-2/TRBV6-3; d_gene: TRBD1; CDR3nt: TGTGCCAGCAGTACGAACGCGGGACAGGGAGAAAAACTGTTTTTT; CDR3aa: CASSTNAGQGEKLFF
abundance: -; j_gene: TRBJ1-1; v_gene: TRBV5-1; d_gene: -; CDR3nt: TGCGCCAGCCAACAGGGTATGAACACTGAAGCTTTCTTT; CDR3aa: CASQQGMNTEAFF
abundance: -; j_gene: TRBJ1-4; v_gene: TRBV7-3; d_gene: TRBD1; CDR3nt: TGTGCCAGCAGCTTAACCCGGACAGGGGTTACTAATGAAAAACTGTTTTTT; CDR3aa: CASSLTRTGVTNEKLFF
abundance: -; j_gene: TRBJ1-6; v_gene: TRBV28; d_gene: -; CDR3nt: TGTGCCAGCAGTTCACCGGGGGCCCTCCACTTT; CDR3aa: CASSSPGALHF
abundance: -; j_gene: TRBJ1-2; v_gene: TRBV30; d_gene: TRBD1; CDR3nt: TGTGCCTGGAGAGGTAGGAGTGACAGGGGAGACACCTTC; CDR3aa: CAWRGRSDRGDTF
abundance: -; j_gene: TRBJ2-4; v_gene: TRBV4-3; d_gene: -; CDR3nt: TGCGCCAGCAGCCAAGAAGGCCAAGCCAAAAACATTCAGTACTTC; CDR3aa: CASSQEGQAKNIQYF
abundance: -; j_gene: TRBJ1-1; v_gene: TRBV6-1; d_gene: -; CDR3nt: TGTGCCAGCAGTGAAGGTCCAGGGCCCCTGAACACTGAAGCTTTCTTT; CDR3aa: CASSEGPGPLNTEAFF
abundance: -; j_gene: TRBJ1-2; v_gene: TRBV2; d_gene: -; CDR3nt: TGTGCCAGCAGTGAAATGGTCTTGGGTAACTATGGCTACACCTTC; CDR3aa: CASSEMVLGNYGYTF
abundance: -; j_gene: TRBJ2-3; v_gene: TRBV11-2; d_gene: TRBD2; CDR3nt: TGTGCCAGCGTGACTAGCGGGGATACGCAGTATTTT; CDR3aa: CASVTSGDTQYF
abundance: few; j_gene: TRBJ1-2; v_gene: TRBV11-2; d_gene: -; CDR3nt: TGTGCCAGCAGCTTAGAACCGGCGGGGGGCTACACCTTC; CDR3aa: CASSLEPAGGYTF
abundance: -; j_gene: TRBJ2-1; v_gene: TRBV10-2; d_gene: TRBD2; CDR3nt: TGCGCCAGTGCGGGAGAATTAGGTGAGCAGTTCTTC; CDR3aa: CASAGELGEQFF
abundance: -; j_gene: TRBJ2-1; v_gene: TRBV10-3; d_gene: TRBD2; CDR3nt: TGTGCCATCAGTGGGGGACTAGCGGGGGTCGATGAGCAGTTCTTC; CDR3aa: CAISGGLAGVDEQFF
abundance: once; j_gene: TRBJ1-2; v_gene: TRBV7-2; d_gene: -; CDR3nt: TGTGCCAGCAGCTTAATAGGGACCACTAACTATGGCTACACCTTC; CDR3aa: CASSLIGTTNYGYTF
abundance: -; j_gene: TRBJ1-5; v_gene: TRBV30; d_gene: -; CDR3nt: TGTGCCTGGAGTGCCAGGTATAATCAGCCCCAGCATTTT; CDR3aa: CAWSARYNQPQHF
abundance: -; j_gene: TRBJ2-7; v_gene: TRBV11-2; d_gene: TRBD1; CDR3nt: TGTGCCAGCAGCTTAGGATCCGGACAGGCCTACGAGCAGTACTTC; CDR3aa: CASSLGSGQAYEQYF
abundance: once; j_gene: TRBJ1-1; v_gene: TRBV19; d_gene: TRBD1; CDR3nt: TGTGCCAGTAGTGTGGACAGGGGGAACACTGAAGCTTTCTTT; CDR3aa: CASSVDRGNTEAFF
abundance: -; j_gene: TRBJ2-2; v_gene: TRBV7-9; d_gene: -; CDR3nt: TGTGCCAGCAGCGACCGGACGAACACCGGGGAGCTGTTTTTT; CDR3aa: CASSDRTNTGELFF
abundance: -; j_gene: TRBJ1-2; v_gene: TRBV10-3; d_gene: -; CDR3nt: TGTGCCTTCAGGGGTCCCGACTATGGCTACACCTTC; CDR3aa: CAFRGPDYGYTF
abundance: -; j_gene: TRBJ1-2; v_gene: TRBV27; d_gene: TRBD1; CDR3nt: TGTGCCAGCAGTTTAACCGGGACAGGACCCTATGGCTACACCTTC; CDR3aa: CASSLTGTGPYGYTF
abundance: -; j_gene: TRBJ1-2; v_gene: TRBV4-3; d_gene: -; CDR3nt: TGCGCCAGCAGCCAAGATGACGGAATCAGTGGCTACACCTTC; CDR3aa: CASSQDDGISGYTF
abundance: -; j_gene: TRBJ1-2; v_gene: TRBV28; d_gene: -; CDR3nt: TGTGCCAGCAGTGGGTCGACAGTCCGGGGGGATGGCTACACCTTC; CDR3aa: CASSGSTVRGDGYTF
abundance: -; j_gene: TRBJ2-4; v_gene: TRBV5-1; d_gene: -; CDR3nt: TGCGCCAGCGCCTCTCAGCGGGCGGGGGCCAACATTCAGTACTTC; CDR3aa: CASASQRAGANIQYF